This record covers a single TCR beta chain. This sample was taken from a study of T cell responses to AZD1222 COVID-19 vaccine. Clones were sequenced by immunoSEQ multiplex PCR, and TCRdb holds only the in-frame ones, with some missing. The sample carries about 100,000 clones, roughly 86% recorded once. J was trimmed by 4 bases and V by 5 bases; bases with no gene match: 6. The CDR3 is made up of 13 amino acids. From germline, CDR1 is SQVTM and CDR2 ANQGSEA. The chain joins TRBV29-1 to TRBJ2-3; 7 nucleotides agree with TRBD1. The origin of this receptor is an adult in good health. The sequences come from peripheral blood, collected on day 0 of MenACWY control vaccination. CDR3 sequence (DNA): TGCAGCGTTAACAGGGGTGGTGCAGATACGCAGTATTTT. Translation: CSVNRGGADTQYF.